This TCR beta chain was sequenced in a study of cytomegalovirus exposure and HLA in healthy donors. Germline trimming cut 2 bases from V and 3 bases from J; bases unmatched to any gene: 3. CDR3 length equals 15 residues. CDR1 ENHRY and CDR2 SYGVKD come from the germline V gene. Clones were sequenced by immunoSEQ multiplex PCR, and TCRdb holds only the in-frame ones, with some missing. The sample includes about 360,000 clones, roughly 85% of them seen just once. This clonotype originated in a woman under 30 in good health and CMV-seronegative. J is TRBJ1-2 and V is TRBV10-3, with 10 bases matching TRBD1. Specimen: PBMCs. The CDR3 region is CAISEAGQGDYGYTF. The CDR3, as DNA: TGTGCCATCAGTGAGGCTGGACAGGGGGACTATGGCTACACCTTC.